The 25 T cell receptor beta chains below come from one sample, sequenced in a study of blood T cells in healthy people across ages. A sample-barcoded 5' primer and a J-beta primer mix were used in a second PCR of roughly 6 to 11 cycles. TCRdb ran MiXCR on the 5' RACE reads and lists one entry per CDR3 protein. Counted here are hundreds of thousands of distinct CDR3 sequences, under 30% occurring once; the ten biggest clones make up approximately 15%. Sequenced input: blood. These receptors were taken from a woman older than 75 in good health.

This clonotype has at least ten counts. The chain recombines TRBV20-1 with TRBJ2-5, with D perhaps given as TRBD1 or TRBD2 (5 bases each). Germline lookup yields CDR1 DFQATT and CDR2 SNEGSKA (reference sequence). The CDR3 spans 13 residues. V was shortened by 0 bases and J by 4 bases, with 9 bases between the two germline ends. CDR3 nucleotides: TGCAGTGCTAGAGATCCCGGGGCAGAGACCCAGTACTTC. Protein sequence: CSARDPGAETQYF.

V usage is TRBV4-1 and J usage is TRBJ2-3; D gene ambiguous. The CDR3 is 17 amino acids. Trimming pared 2 bases from V and 0 bases from J, leaving 15 bases between. In germline, CDR1 is MGHRA, CDR2 YSYEKL. The CDR3 here is CASSQFLVLVSTDTQYF. The CDR3 DNA reads TGCGCCAGCAGCCAATTCTTAGTTCTAGTGAGCACAGATACGCAGTATTTT.

The V call is TRBV5-1, the J call TRBJ2-7; TRBD2 might be the D (5 bases). Trimming removed 1 base from V and 12 bases from J, with 23 bases in between. Germline assignment: CDR1 SGHRS and CDR2 YFSETQ. This CDR3 is built from 15 residues. This CDR3 reads CASSLLVRDQETRYF. The CDR3 DNA reads TGCGCCAGCAGCTTGTTGGTCCGGGATCAAGAGACCCGGTACTTC.

This clonotype was picked up many times. The V gene is TRBV9, the J gene TRBJ1-2; TRBD1 agrees at 9 bases. Germline assignment: CDR1 SGDLS and CDR2 YYNGEE. V dropped 2 bases and J dropped 3; count of bases not matched to a gene: 5. The CDR3 extends over 15 amino acids. CDR3 DNA sequence: TGTGCCAGCAGCGTCTCCGGACAGGGGCACTATGGCTACACCTTC. The encoded protein is CASSVSGQGHYGYTF.

In this sample, this clonotype turned up many times. The chain employs TRBV29-1 and TRBJ1-4; the D is unclear. The CDR3 covers 12 residues. The V gene's germline CDR1 is SQVTM and CDR2 ANQGSEA. V dropped 4 bases and J dropped 4 bases, with 7 bases sitting between them. CDR3 residues: CSVGQINEKLFF. The DNA for the CDR3 is TGCAGCGTTGGGCAGATTAATGAAAAACTGTTTTTT.

V and J are TRBV7-2 and TRBJ1-2; a possible D gene is TRBD1 (5 bases). CDR3 length: 16 amino acids. Germline V lookup: CDR1 SGHTA, CDR2 FQGNSA. Trimming took off 5 bases at V and 2 bases at J, with 18 bases between the two ends. CDR3 DNA: TGTGCCAGCAGCGGAAGAATCGGGGGACCCAACTATGGCTACACCTTC. Translating gives CASSGRIGGPNYGYTF.

This clonotype was recorded at least ten times. The chain joins TRBV7-2 to TRBJ2-3; unclear D gene. V shed 4 bases and J shed 0 bases, with 11 bases lying between them. Per germline, CDR1 SGHTA and CDR2 FQGNSA. This CDR3 has 15 amino acids. In nucleotides, the CDR3 is TGTGCCAGCAGCTCCGGATGGGCTAGCACAGATACGCAGTATTTT. Translated, it gives CASSSGWASTDTQYF.

V gene TRBV20-1 combines with J gene TRBJ1-2; the match to TRBD1 covers 7 bases. V shed 4 bases, J shed 4 bases, and the junction held 3 bases outside the gene matches. Germline V gene data show CDR1 as DFQATT and CDR2 as SNEGSKA (reference sequence). The CDR3 covers 12 residues. In DNA form, the CDR3 reads TGCAGTGCTATGGGACAGCCCTATGGCTACACCTTC. The encoded protein is CSAMGQPYGYTF.

This clonotype appeared a few times. V is TRBV11-2 and J is TRBJ1-1; tentatively, D is TRBD1 (6 bases). V lost 0 bases and J 1 base, leaving 15 bases between the germline ends. The CDR3 runs to 17 residues. The germline V gene encodes CDR1 SGHAT and CDR2 FQNNGV. In nucleotides, the CDR3 is TGTGCCAGCAGCTTAGATGGGGGACACCATTCGAACACTGAAGCTTTCTTT. Amino acids: CASSLDGGHHSNTEAFF.

V usage is TRBV6-2 or TRBV6-3 and J usage is TRBJ2-7; 7 bases are a match to TRBD1. Gene TRBJ2-5 matches the end of the DNA better, so the J call may be wrong. Germline values: CDR1 MNHEY, CDR2 SVGEGT. The CDR3 spans 16 residues. Here the CDR3 DNA reads TGTGCCAGCAGTTATAGAGGGACAGATCTGTGGAAGACCCAGTACTTC. This gives the protein CASSYRGTDLWKTQYF.

The V call is TRBV6-1, the J call TRBJ1-6, with a possible D match to TRBD1 (5 bases). Germline V lookup: CDR1 MNHNS, CDR2 SASEGT. The CDR3 spans 18 residues. V was shortened by 5 bases and J by 0 bases, with 17 bases between the two germline ends. The CDR3 protein is CASSHGGTGGSYNSPLHF. The CDR3 nucleotides read TGTGCCAGCAGTCATGGCGGGACGGGGGGCTCCTATAATTCACCCCTCCACTTT.

As regards this clonotype: At one of its ends the junction is not consistent with the germline gene, which may arise from a read error. V usage is TRBV6-6 and J usage is TRBJ2-1, with 10 bases lining up with TRBD1. Germline V gene sequence: CDR1 MNHNY, CDR2 SVGAGI (reference sequence). The CDR3 has 14 amino acids. The chain's CDR3 is CASSLPGQGNEQFF. DNA of the CDR3: TGTGCTAGCAGTCTTCCGGGACAGGGGAACGAGCAGTTCTTC.

This chain connects TRBV4-1 to TRBJ1-6, with D uncertain. Trimming cost V 3 bases and J 9 bases, with 9 bases left between them. The germline gives CDR1 MGHRA, CDR2 YSYEKL. The CDR3 is 13 amino acids. CDR3 region: CASSQNSASPLHF. CDR3 nucleotides: TGCGCCAGCAGCCAGAACAGTGCTTCACCCCTCCACTTT.

As concerns this clonotype: A read error is possible here, since a much larger clone lies one base away. The J gene is TRBJ2-3, the V gene TRBV20-1, with TRBD2 identical over 11 bases. The CDR3 sequence is 12 residues long. Germline values: CDR1 DFQATT, CDR2 SNEGSKA (reference sequence). Here the CDR3 reads CRASGGTDTQYF. Written as DNA, the CDR3 is TGCAGGGCTAGCGGGGGGACAGATACGCAGTATTTT.

This clonotype was seen a handful of times. This sequence joins TRBV20-1 and TRBJ1-1; 11 nucleotides line up with TRBD1. Germline V CDR1 and CDR2: DFQATT, SNEGSKA (reference sequence). V shed 4 bases, J shed 1 base, and the junction held 8 bases outside the gene matches. The CDR3 covers 16 residues. CDR3 sequence: CSAMGQGVAWNTEAFF. The DNA of the CDR3 is TGCAGTGCTATGGGACAGGGGGTTGCCTGGAACACTGAAGCTTTCTTT.

This clonotype was seen ten or more times. The chain has TRBV7-2 and TRBJ2-2; 9 nucleotides match TRBD1. The germline V gene encodes CDR1 SGHTA and CDR2 FQGNSA. The CDR3 has 15 residues. The V and J ends lost 5 bases and 5 bases, in that order; junction bases with no gene match: 6. The CDR3 DNA follows: TGTGCCAGCAGCCGGGGACAGGGTAGAACCGGGGAGCTGTTTTTT. It encodes CASSRGQGRTGELFF.

V and J are TRBV11-2 and TRBJ2-7, with D perhaps TRBD1 (5 bases). The germline V and J ends were trimmed by 4 bases and 7 bases, with 20 bases remaining between them. This CDR3 has 15 residues. The V gene's germline CDR1 is SGHAT and CDR2 FQNNGV. The CDR3 DNA reads TGTGCCAGCAGCTCACTTGGGTGGCAGGACAATGAGCAGTACTTC. It is translated as CASSSLGWQDNEQYF.

This clonotype was counted a single time. A read error may explain this, as a much larger clone is one base away. This chain uses TRBV7-8 with TRBJ1-5; D remains ambiguous. Germline-derived CDR1 and CDR2 are SGHVS and FQNEAQ. This CDR3 region has 16 residues. The CDR3 loop reads CVSSLAQTNSNQPQHF. The CDR3 coding sequence is TGTGTCAGCAGCTTAGCCCAGACCAATAGCAATCAGCCCCAGCATTTT.

The chain's CDR3 is CASSPRGQGATDTQYF. For the CDR3, the DNA is TGTGCCAGCTCACCACGGGGACAGGGGGCTACAGATACGCAGTATTTT. The chain combines TRBV18 with TRBJ2-3; 12 bases fit TRBD1. V lost 1 base, J lost 3 bases, and 2 bases stayed unmatched. The CDR3 spans 16 residues. CDR1 is KGHSH, CDR2 LQKENI, per germline.

A note on this clonotype: A read error may produce the germline difference seen at one junction end. The rearrangement uses TRBV12-3 or TRBV12-4 and TRBJ2-3, with 8 bases lining up with TRBD2. CDR3 length: 14 residues. CDR3 nucleotide sequence: TGTGCCAGCAGCCCGGGGGGGAGCACAGATATGCAGTATTTT. Encoded protein: CASSPGGSTDMQYF.

This clonotype was seen at least ten times. J is TRBJ1-6 and V is TRBV20-1; 8 bases fit TRBD1. Germline V lookup: CDR1 DFQATT, CDR2 SNEGSKA (reference sequence). The CDR3 consists of 14 residues. Trimming removed 5 bases from V and 7 bases from J; junction bases left unmatched: 7. The CDR3 sequence is CSAVTGGENSPLHF. Here the CDR3 DNA reads TGCAGTGCTGTCACAGGGGGTGAGAATTCACCCCTCCACTTT.

This clonotype was observed at least ten times. CDR3 protein: CASSLATGWAETQYF. The CDR3 DNA is TGTGCCAGCAGCTTGGCGACAGGGTGGGCAGAGACCCAGTACTTC. The chain is built from TRBV11-3 and TRBJ2-5; TRBD1 matches at 7 bases. CDR3 length: 15 residues. Germline V gene sequence: CDR1 SGHNT, CDR2 YENEEA. V trimming: 3 bases; J trimming: 4 bases; junction bases outside the gene matches: 8.

This clonotype was seen a handful of times. V usage is TRBV9 and J usage is TRBJ1-4, with D possibly TRBD1 on 5 matching bases. V was pared by 7 bases and J by 10 bases, with 11 bases between. In germline, CDR1 is SGDLS, CDR2 YYNGEE. The length of the CDR3 is 11 residues. CDR3 loop: CASGGFGKLFF. The CDR3 region has the DNA TGTGCCAGCGGGGGGTTTGGAAAACTGTTTTTT.

The chain is built from TRBV4-1 and TRBJ2-5; 9 bases agree with TRBD1. J gave up 11 bases and V 0 bases, and 10 bases lay outside the gene matches. The CDR3 runs to 15 residues. Germline assignment: CDR1 MGHRA and CDR2 YSYEKL. The CDR3 sequence: CASSQEQGANNEQYF. CDR3 in DNA: TGCGCCAGCAGCCAAGAACAGGGGGCCAACAATGAGCAGTACTTC.

This clonotype has at least ten counts. The rearrangement uses TRBV7-3 and TRBJ2-1, with 8 bases fitting TRBD2. V gave up 4 bases and J gave up 8 bases; unmatched junction bases: 7. CDR3 size: 14 residues. Germline CDR1 and CDR2: SGHTA and FQGTGA. The CDR3 loop reads CASSSYPTSDEQFF. DNA for the CDR3: TGTGCCAGCAGCTCATACCCGACTAGCGATGAGCAGTTCTTC.